The 14 T cell receptor beta chains presented below share a single source sample, sequenced in a study of blood T cell repertoires in COVID-19 (dated by TCRdb to 2020 to 2022). Library prep was done by the immunoSEQ multiplex PCR assay. TCRdb obtained this table from immuneACCESS and retained in-frame rearrangements with V and J assigned. These tables miss some clones; where compared with another copy, unresolved V genes account for less than half of the shortfall, and the remainder is unexplained. For this sample the table gives tens of thousands of clones, of which around 87% were detected only once. The ten most abundant clones make up about 5% of the sample. The sample taken for sequencing was peripheral blood. These receptors all stem from a man aged 45-60 years with acute or convalescent COVID-19.

The chain couples TRBV2 to TRBJ1-5; D gene unclear. V was shortened by 10 bases and J by 2 bases, with 12 bases between the two germline ends. This CDR3 comprises 13 residues. Germline CDR1 is SNHLY and CDR2 is FYNNEI. The CDR3 here is CATSSERNQPQHF. In DNA form, the CDR3 reads TGTGCCACCTCCAGCGAACGCAATCAGCCCCAGCATTTT.

The CDR3 DNA is TGTGCCAGTAATGCTGGACAGATAGCAACTAATGAAAAACTGTTTTTT. Translated: CASNAGQIATNEKLFF. The chain uses TRBV19 and TRBJ1-4, with D possibly being TRBD1 (6 bases). The V gene's germline CDR1 is LNHDA and CDR2 SQIVND (reference sequence). Trimming shortened V by 7 bases and J by 0 bases, and 15 bases separated the two germline ends. The CDR3 covers 16 residues.

The chain joins TRBV7-9 to TRBJ2-2; 12 nucleotides match TRBD1. The V gene end was trimmed by 6 bases and the J gene end by 3 bases; junction bases not matched to a gene: 11. The CDR3 is 18 amino acids. Germline V lookup: CDR1 SEHNR, CDR2 FQNEAQ (reference sequence). CDR3 amino acids: CASRHRDRGRGDTGELFF. For the CDR3, the DNA is TGTGCCAGCAGGCACCGGGACAGGGGGCGCGGGGACACCGGGGAGCTGTTTTTT.

V usage is TRBV24-1 and J usage is TRBJ1-5; D is undetermined. Trimming stripped 3 bases from V and 9 bases from J, with 8 bases between. Germline CDR1 and CDR2: KGHDR and SFDVKD. The CDR3 extends over 12 amino acids. CDR3 sequence (DNA): TGTGCCACCAGTGATACTTATGGGCCCCAGCATTTT. This sequence encodes CATSDTYGPQHF.

The chain couples TRBV6-4 to TRBJ1-1, with TRBD1 matching 8 bases. The V gene end was trimmed by 2 bases and the J gene end by 8 bases; junction bases not matched to a gene: 13. Germline V gene data show CDR1 as MRHNA and CDR2 as SNTAGT. The length of the CDR3 is 16 residues. The chain's CDR3 is CASSDARGRGVAEAFF. The CDR3 nucleotides are TGTGCCAGCAGTGACGCCAGGGGGCGAGGAGTAGCAGAAGCTTTCTTT.

The rearrangement links TRBV5-1 to TRBJ2-1; 14 bases are a match to TRBD2. Germline lookup yields CDR1 SGHRS and CDR2 YFSETQ. Losses at the gene ends were 0 bases for V and 5 bases for J; bases not matched to a gene: 7. The CDR3 is 18 residues long. The CDR3 reads CASSLVYRLAGGDNEQFF. CDR3 nucleotides: TGCGCCAGCAGCTTGGTTTATCGACTAGCGGGAGGGGACAATGAGCAGTTCTTC. Based on the CDR3 plus reference TRBV5-1 and TRBJ2-1, the full variable domain is KAGVTQTPRYLIKTRGQQVTLSCSPISGHRSVSWYQQTPGQGLQFLFEYFSETQRNKGNFPGRFSGRQFSNSRSEMNVSTLELGDSALYLCASSLVYRLAGGDNEQFFGPGTRLTVL.

There are a few counts of this clone. V and J are TRBV2 and TRBJ1-6; 7 nucleotides line up with TRBD1. Germline V gene sequence: CDR1 SNHLY, CDR2 FYNNEI. This CDR3 is 15 amino acids long. With V trimmed by 5 bases and J by 8 bases, 9 bases remained unmatched. The CDR3 reads CASSTGERVDSPLHF. CDR3 coding DNA: TGTGCCAGCAGTACAGGGGAAAGGGTAGATTCACCCCTCCACTTT.

J is TRBJ1-1 and V is TRBV19, with 9 bases aligning to TRBD1. Unmatched junction bases numbered 16, after V lost 1 base and J lost 1 base. CDR1 and CDR2 from the germline V gene are LNHDA and SQIVND (reference sequence). The length of the CDR3 is 20 residues. CDR3 DNA sequence: TGTGCCAGTAGTATAGCCGGGACAGGGACCAAGAGAACAAAGAACACTGAAGCTTTCTTT. It yields the protein CASSIAGTGTKRTKNTEAFF.

The gene calls are TRBV18 and TRBJ1-5; no clear D. The CDR3 covers 13 residues. V was pared by 3 bases and J by 5 bases, with 8 bases between. Germline values: CDR1 KGHSH, CDR2 LQKENI. The chain's CDR3 is CASSPVRDQPQHF. CDR3 nucleotide sequence: TGTGCCAGCTCACCGGTCCGGGATCAGCCCCAGCATTTT.

The gene calls are TRBV18 and TRBJ1-1; 7 bases fit TRBD1. CDR3 length equals 15 residues. Looked up from germline, CDR1 is KGHSH and CDR2 is LQKENI. V lost 3 bases to trimming and J lost 7 bases; unmatched junction nucleotides: 11. In nucleotides, the CDR3 is TGTGCCAGCTCACCCGGGACAGCCCTAGGGGTTGAAGCTTTCTTT. The encoded protein is CASSPGTALGVEAFF.

The chain has TRBV7-2 and TRBJ2-3, with D hard to call. CDR1 is SGHTA and CDR2 is FQGNSA in the germline V gene. This CDR3 comprises 12 residues. Trimming removed 2 bases from V and 7 bases from J, with 7 bases in between. CDR3 in DNA: TGTGCCAGCAGCTTATCAGCGCATACGCAGTATTTT. It specifies CASSLSAHTQYF.

This clone was counted a single time. The chain is built from TRBV3-1 (or the pseudogene TRBV3-2) and TRBJ2-7, with 7 positions matching TRBD2. The CDR3 contains 16 residues. Trimming cost V 0 bases and J 7 bases; bases outside gene matches: 12. Germline assignment: CDR1 LGHDT and CDR2 YNNKEL (reference sequence). The CDR3 sequence: CASSQDWFRGEGEQYF. The CDR3 region has the DNA TGTGCCAGCAGCCAAGATTGGTTCCGGGGGGAAGGGGAGCAGTACTTC.

This rearrangement joins TRBV6-1 to TRBJ2-3, with D unresolved. Germline assignment: CDR1 MNHNS and CDR2 SASEGT. The CDR3 consists of 14 residues. Trimming took 3 bases from V and 2 from J, leaving 9 bases between them. CDR3 sequence reads: CASSETWSTDTQYF. The CDR3 DNA reads TGTGCCAGCAGTGAGACATGGTCCACAGATACGCAGTATTTT.

The rearrangement links TRBV5-6 to TRBJ2-1; D is possibly TRBD2 (5 bases). V lost 1 base and J 4 bases, leaving 9 bases between the germline ends. Germline loops: CDR1 SGHDT, CDR2 YYEEEE. The CDR3 covers 14 residues. The chain's CDR3 is CASSLPGLYNEQFF. CDR3 bases: TGTGCCAGCAGCTTGCCGGGGTTATACAATGAGCAGTTCTTC.